A single T cell receptor (beta chain) is shown here with its context. The data stem from a study of patients and donors after allogeneic stem cell transplantation. TCRdb used MiXCR to reprocess the RT-PCR reads, holding one entry per CDR3 protein. The repertoire includes about 960,000 distinct CDR3 sequences, roughly 18% of them detected once, and 6% sits in the top ten. Germline V gene lookup returns CDR1 SGHKS and CDR2 YYEKEE (reference sequence). V was trimmed by 4 bases and J by 1 base, leaving 14 bases between them. This CDR3 contains 15 residues. Sequenced input: blood, either unsorted or a sorted T cell fraction (not recorded which). The receptor was isolated from a human donor who was either an allogeneic HSCT recipient or a stem cell or donor lymphocyte infusion donor (not recorded which). It is not recorded whose cells these are; they may come from a transplant donor. The rearrangement uses TRBV5-5 and TRBJ2-5; D not resolved. The CDR3, as DNA: TGTGCCAGCAGCCTTCGTTCCACCTCCCAAGAGACCCAGTACTTC. This gives the protein CASSLRSTSQETQYF.